Sequencing of this TCR beta chain was carried out in a study of CD4 T cells in relation to SARS-CoV-2 and coronaviruses. CD4+ T cells from unexposed donors were obtained before the COVID-19 pandemic (2011-2018). Isolation of CD4+ T cells took place after less than 13 days in culture. Cells permitting, SARS-CoV-2 S/N and four cold-coronavirus spikes were tested on unexposed-donor CD4+ T cells. A remark on this clone: Its antigen remains unknown.

Profiling relied on immunoSEQ multiplex PCR, and the TCRdb table lists in-frame clones only, not all of them. The table has about 23,000 clones, around 78% seen once. Looked up from germline, CDR1 is MDHEN and CDR2 is SYDVKM. The CDR3 length is 16 residues. The V and J ends lost 2 bases and 0 bases respectively, with 10 bases between them. This sequence originates from a human donor in good health. Sequenced: CD4+ T cells from PBMCs, cultured in vitro. V is TRBV28 and J is TRBJ2-2; a possible D gene is TRBD1 (5 bases). CDR3 nucleotide sequence: TGTGCCAGCAGTTTACTGGGGCTCGCGAACACCGGGGAGCTGTTTTTT. This translates into CASSLLGLANTGELFF.